The clone carrying this TCR beta chain has a handful of counts. The target antigen is unknown. This sample is drawn from a study of cytomegalovirus exposure and HLA in healthy donors. Study-wide background: Earlier, 150 million to 200 million T cells were analyzed, and 90 million to 140 million unique TCR beta sequences were found among them. Study-level points and caveats: It emerged from a later analysis that several of the most significant clusters appeared to be linked to common viral pathogens. According to a later analysis, most TCR beta chains associated with CMV appeared HLA-restricted.

Vbeta (60) and Jbeta (13) primers were used in the PCR. TCRdb's table, derived via immunoSEQ multiplex PCR, lists solely in-frame clones and lacks some. In the table there are about 150,000 clones, over 65% of which are singletons. Material: PBMCs. The sequence derives from a man younger than 35 in good health and CMV-seropositive.

The CDR3 region is CASSEARGARETQYF. CDR3 bases: TGTGCCAGCAGCGAAGCTCGGGGGGCGCGAGAGACCCAGTACTTC. This chain joins TRBV7-2 and TRBJ2-5; TRBD2 is a possible D gene (7 bases). Germline V gene lookup returns CDR1 SGHTA and CDR2 FQGNSA. V lost 5 bases, J lost 4 bases, and 17 bases lay in between. This CDR3 is built from 15 residues.